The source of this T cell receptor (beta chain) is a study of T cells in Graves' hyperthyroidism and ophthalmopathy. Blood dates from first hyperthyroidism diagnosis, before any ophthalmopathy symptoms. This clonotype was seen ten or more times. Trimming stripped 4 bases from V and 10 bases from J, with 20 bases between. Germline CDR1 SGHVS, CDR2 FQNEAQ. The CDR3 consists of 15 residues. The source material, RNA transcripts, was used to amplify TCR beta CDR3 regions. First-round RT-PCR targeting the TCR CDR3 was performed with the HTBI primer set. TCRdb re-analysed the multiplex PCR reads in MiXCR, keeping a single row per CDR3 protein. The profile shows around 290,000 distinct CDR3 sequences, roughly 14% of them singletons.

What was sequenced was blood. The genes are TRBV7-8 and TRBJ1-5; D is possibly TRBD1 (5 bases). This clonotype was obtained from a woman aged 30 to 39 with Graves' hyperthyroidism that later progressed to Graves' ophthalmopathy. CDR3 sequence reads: CASSSLEGNKGPQHF. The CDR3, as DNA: TGTGCCAGCAGCTCATTGGAGGGGAACAAAGGTCCCCAGCATTTT. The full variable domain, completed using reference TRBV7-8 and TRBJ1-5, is GAGVSQSPRYKVAKRGQDVALRCDPISGHVSLFWYQQALGQGPEFLTYFQNEAQLDKSGLPSDRFFAERPEGSVSTLKIQRTQQEDSAVYLCASSSLEGNKGPQHFGDGTRLSIL.